A selection of T cell receptor beta chains follows, all from one sample in a study of shared clonotypes between healthy human individuals. Only in-frame clones appear in the TCRdb table, and some are missing; sequencing was by immunoSEQ multiplex PCR. The table shows millions of clones, with about 95% occurring only once. Sequenced input: naive CD8+ T cells sorted from blood. The receptors come from a man between 18 and 29 years old in good health. Each CDR3 is given with its conserved first and last residue. Clone size appears in some rows only: once, few, many, or a class for an expanded clone.

V	J	size	CDR3
TRBV7-9	TRBJ2-5	-	CASSLEWVMTEEETQYF
TRBV11-1	TRBJ2-7	once	CASSFAAGGDFLYEQYF
TRBV5-4	TRBJ2-3	-	CASSGTSGAVDTQYF
TRBV2	TRBJ1-2	-	CASSQQAPRNYGYTF
TRBV6-5	TRBJ2-7	-	CASSDRDRVGEQYF
TRBV13	TRBJ2-7	-	CASSLYSTYEQYF
TRBV12-5	TRBJ2-1	-	CASGQTGGHEQFF
TRBV7-9	TRBJ2-7	once	CASSSRTASYEQYF
TRBV2	TRBJ1-5	-	CASSRAIQPQHF
TRBV7-8	TRBJ2-7	-	CASSLIGEGSYEQYF
TRBV27	TRBJ2-3	-	CASSALDGRTDTQYF
TRBV7-9	TRBJ1-5	-	CASSLEPGVGNQPQHF
TRBV20-1	TRBJ1-1	once	CSAAEDSEAFF
TRBV15	TRBJ1-3	-	CATSSELPSGNTIYF
TRBV2	TRBJ1-3	-	CASSVPGQGTGSGNTIYF
TRBV5-1	TRBJ2-3	-	CASSFAVQQSTDTQYF
TRBV7-9	TRBJ1-5	-	CASSPEGQGNQPQHF
TRBV7-2	TRBJ2-6	-	CASSSGSGANVLTF
TRBV13	TRBJ2-4	-	CASSSWGVGNIQYF
TRBV5-6	TRBJ1-2	-	CASYTSNYGYTF
TRBV4-3	TRBJ2-7	-	CASSQDRAYRTYF
TRBV27	TRBJ2-1	-	CASGGLAYHNEQFF
TRBV2	TRBJ1-2	few	CASSLRDSDGYTF
TRBV29-1	TRBJ2-5	-	CSVRLEGETQYF
TRBV4-1	TRBJ2-7	-	CASSQLPGQSYEQYF
TRBV19	TRBJ1-4	-	CASNLGGKLFF
TRBV5-6	TRBJ1-2	-	CASSAGPEANYGYTF
TRBV2	TRBJ2-1	-	CASSLAGGSYNEQFF
TRBV27	TRBJ2-7	-	CASSPEQGVSYEQYF
TRBV27	TRBJ2-7	-	CASSPGTGFDEQYF
TRBV9	TRBJ2-7	once	CASSVSGLAPDEQYF
TRBV25-1	TRBJ1-3	-	CASSESYGIDPSGNTIYF
TRBV13	TRBJ2-5	-	CASSSEGWHTQYF
TRBV27	TRBJ1-5	-	CASSHHRAFNQPQHF
TRBV25-1	TRBJ2-1	-	CASSDSSGSRGNEQFF
TRBV6-1	TRBJ2-3	-	CASSEWGVDTDTQYF
TRBV23-1	TRBJ2-7	-	CASSQSVRHEQYF
TRBV19	TRBJ1-1	-	CASRQGVTEAFF
TRBV27	TRBJ1-1	-	CASSLGGAGVEAFF
TRBV9	TRBJ2-5	-	CASSPPTSGGETQYF
TRBV27	TRBJ2-7	-	CASSLQGSYEQYF
TRBV27	TRBJ2-7	once	CASSLSVGPLSYEQYF
TRBV4-1	TRBJ2-5	-	CASSQTPDREQETQYF
TRBV13	TRBJ2-3	-	CASSLGVQTSGTDTQYF
TRBV27	TRBJ2-1	-	CASSSAWGERANEQFF
TRBV5-6	TRBJ2-3	-	CASTPRVGWTDTQYF
TRBV4-2	TRBJ1-3	-	CASSQGMGAGNTIYF
TRBV6-6	TRBJ1-5	-	CASRRDRASNQPQHF
TRBV4-3	TRBJ1-2	-	CASSQDHAGGDGYTF
TRBV6-5	TRBJ2-7	-	CASSFSGHPEQYF
TRBV11-2	TRBJ1-5	-	CASSLDVYSNQPQHF
TRBV7-6	TRBJ2-7	-	CASSSGTGLYEQYF
TRBV7-9	TRBJ1-2	-	CASRLQGAGGYTF
TRBV9	TRBJ2-7	-	CASSAGVYSEQYF
TRBV7-2	TRBJ2-3	-	CASSLAFVRVTDTQYF
TRBV5-6	TRBJ1-6	once	CASSSGPWDSYYNSPLHF
TRBV6-1	TRBJ2-1	-	CASSEILPPYIEQFF